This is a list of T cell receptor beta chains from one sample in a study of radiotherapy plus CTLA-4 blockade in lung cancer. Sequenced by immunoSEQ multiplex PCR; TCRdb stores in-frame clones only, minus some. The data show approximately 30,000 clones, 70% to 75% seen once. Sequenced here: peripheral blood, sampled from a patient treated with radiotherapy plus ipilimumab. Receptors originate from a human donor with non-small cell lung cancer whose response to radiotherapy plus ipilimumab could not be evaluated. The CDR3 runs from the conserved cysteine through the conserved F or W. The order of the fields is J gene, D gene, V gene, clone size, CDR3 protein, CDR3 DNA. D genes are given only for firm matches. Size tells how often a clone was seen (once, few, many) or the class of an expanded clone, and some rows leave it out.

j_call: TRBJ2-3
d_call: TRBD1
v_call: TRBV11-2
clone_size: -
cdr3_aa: CASSYDRGGPDTQYF
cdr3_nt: TGTGCCAGCAGCTACGACAGGGGCGGTCCAGATACGCAGTATTTT

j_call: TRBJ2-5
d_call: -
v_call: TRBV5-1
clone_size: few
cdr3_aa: CASSFSPGGQETQYF
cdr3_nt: TGCGCCAGCAGCTTCAGTCCGGGTGGGCAAGAGACCCAGTACTTC

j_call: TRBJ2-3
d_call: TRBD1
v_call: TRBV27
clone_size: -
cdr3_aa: CASSLGQGSTDTQYF
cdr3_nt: TGTGCCAGCAGTCTCGGACAGGGAAGCACAGATACGCAGTATTTT

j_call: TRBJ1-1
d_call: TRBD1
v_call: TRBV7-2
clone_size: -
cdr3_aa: CASSMTGRTEAFF
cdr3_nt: TGTGCCAGCAGCATGACAGGGAGGACTGAAGCTTTCTTT

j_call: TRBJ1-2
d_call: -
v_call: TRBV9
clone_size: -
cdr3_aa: CASSAGSYGYTF
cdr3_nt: TGTGCCAGCAGCGCTGGGAGCTATGGCTACACCTTC

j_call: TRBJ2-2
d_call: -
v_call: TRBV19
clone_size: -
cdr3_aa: CASRTGSANTGELFF
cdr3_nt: TGTGCCAGTAGAACTGGTAGCGCGAACACCGGGGAGCTGTTTTTT

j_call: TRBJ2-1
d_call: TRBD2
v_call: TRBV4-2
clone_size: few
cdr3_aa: CASSHEGSSGTYNEQFF
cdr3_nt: TGTGCCAGCAGCCACGAAGGGTCTAGCGGGACCTACAATGAGCAGTTCTTC

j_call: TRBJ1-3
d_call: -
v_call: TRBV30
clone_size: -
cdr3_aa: CAWTPWTDSGNTIYF
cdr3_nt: TGTGCCTGGACCCCCTGGACAGACTCTGGAAACACCATATATTTT

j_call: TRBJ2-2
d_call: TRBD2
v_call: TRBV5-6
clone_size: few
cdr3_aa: CASSLRGRGTGELFF
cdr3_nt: TGTGCCAGCAGCTTGCGCGGGAGGGGCACCGGGGAGCTGTTTTTT

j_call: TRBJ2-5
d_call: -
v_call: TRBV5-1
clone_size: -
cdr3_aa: CASSQAGQETQYF
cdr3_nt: TGCGCCAGCAGCCAAGCAGGGCAAGAGACCCAGTACTTC

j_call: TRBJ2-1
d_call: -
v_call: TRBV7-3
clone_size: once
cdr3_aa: CASSLTASSYNEQFF
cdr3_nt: TGTGCCAGCAGCTTAACGGCTAGCTCCTACAATGAGCAGTTCTTC

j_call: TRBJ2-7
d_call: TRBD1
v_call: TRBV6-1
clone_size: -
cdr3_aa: CASSWDRGRRGEQYF
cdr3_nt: TGTGCCAGCAGCTGGGACAGGGGGCGTAGAGGCGAGCAGTACTTC

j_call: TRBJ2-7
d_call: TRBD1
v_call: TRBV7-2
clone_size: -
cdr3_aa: CASSADRVPHEQYF
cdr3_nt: TGTGCCAGCAGCGCCGACAGGGTACCCCACGAGCAGTACTTC

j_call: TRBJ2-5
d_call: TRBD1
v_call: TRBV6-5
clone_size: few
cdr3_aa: CASSRGQQETQYF
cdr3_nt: TGTGCCAGCAGTCGGGGACAGCAAGAGACCCAGTACTTC

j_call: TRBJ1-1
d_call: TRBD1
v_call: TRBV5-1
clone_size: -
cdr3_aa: CASKGQGASRTEAFF
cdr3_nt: TGCGCCAGCAAGGGACAGGGGGCTTCGAGGACTGAAGCTTTCTTT

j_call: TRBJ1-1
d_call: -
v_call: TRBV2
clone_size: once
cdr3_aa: CASSEQDTNTEAFF
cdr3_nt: TGTGCCAGCAGTGAGCAGGATACGAACACTGAAGCTTTCTTT

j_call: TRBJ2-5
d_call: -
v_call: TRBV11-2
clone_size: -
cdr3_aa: CASSPGRKETQYF
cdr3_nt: TGTGCCAGCAGCCCTGGGAGGAAAGAGACCCAGTACTTC

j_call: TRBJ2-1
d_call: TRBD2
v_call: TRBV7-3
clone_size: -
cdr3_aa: CASSSGLAGGLSEQFF
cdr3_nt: TGTGCCAGCAGCTCCGGACTAGCGGGAGGGCTGAGTGAGCAGTTCTTC

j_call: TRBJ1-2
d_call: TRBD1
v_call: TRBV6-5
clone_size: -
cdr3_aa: CASSNRGGYGYTF
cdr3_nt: TGTGCCAGCAGTAACAGGGGCGGCTATGGCTACACCTTC

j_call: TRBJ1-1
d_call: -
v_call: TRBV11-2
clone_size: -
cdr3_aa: CASSIDGVYTEAFF
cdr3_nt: TGTGCCAGCAGCATCGACGGAGTGTACACTGAAGCTTTCTTT

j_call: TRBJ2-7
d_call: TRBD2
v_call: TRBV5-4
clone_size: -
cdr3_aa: CASSLKREASYEQYF
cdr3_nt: TGTGCCAGCAGCTTGAAGCGGGAGGCCTCCTACGAGCAGTACTTC

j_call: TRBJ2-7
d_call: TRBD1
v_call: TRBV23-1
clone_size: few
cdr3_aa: CASSQEAGTGGNEQYF
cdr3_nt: TGCGCCAGCAGCCAAGAAGCCGGGACAGGGGGAAACGAGCAGTACTTC

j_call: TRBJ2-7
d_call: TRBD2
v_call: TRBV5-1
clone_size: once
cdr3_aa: CASSSGTSGAPYEQYF
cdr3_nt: TGCGCCAGCAGCTCAGGGACTAGCGGGGCCCCCTACGAGCAGTACTTC

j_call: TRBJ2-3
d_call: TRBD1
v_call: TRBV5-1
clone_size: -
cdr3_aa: CASSSRGRGSTDTQYF
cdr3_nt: TGCGCCAGCAGCTCTAGGGGGCGCGGTAGCACAGATACGCAGTATTTT

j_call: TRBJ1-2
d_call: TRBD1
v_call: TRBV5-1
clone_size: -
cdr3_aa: CASSWTGKEGYTF
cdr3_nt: TGCGCCAGCAGCTGGACAGGGAAGGAGGGCTACACCTTC

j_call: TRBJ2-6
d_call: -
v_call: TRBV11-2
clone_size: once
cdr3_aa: CASSLIPGVRGANVLTF
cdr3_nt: TGTGCCAGCAGCTTAATACCGGGGGTTCGGGGGGCCAACGTCCTGACTTTC

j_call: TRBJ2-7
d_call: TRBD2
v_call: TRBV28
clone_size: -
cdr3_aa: CASRQLSGRAYEQYF
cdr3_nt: TGTGCCAGCAGACAACTTAGCGGGAGGGCCTACGAGCAGTACTTC

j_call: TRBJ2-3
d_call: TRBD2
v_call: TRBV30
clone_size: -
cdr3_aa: CAWRAGGSPTDTQYF
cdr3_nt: TGTGCCTGGAGGGCGGGAGGGTCCCCCACAGATACGCAGTATTTT

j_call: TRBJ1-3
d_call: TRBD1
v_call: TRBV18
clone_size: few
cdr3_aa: CASSPGQGAISGNTIYF
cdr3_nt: TGTGCCAGCTCACCAGGTCAGGGGGCGATCTCTGGAAACACCATATATTTT

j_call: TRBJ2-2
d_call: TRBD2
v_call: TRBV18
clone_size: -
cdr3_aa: CASSPRTRTSGELFF
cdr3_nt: TGTGCCAGCTCACCAAGGACTAGAACCTCCGGGGAGCTGTTTTTT

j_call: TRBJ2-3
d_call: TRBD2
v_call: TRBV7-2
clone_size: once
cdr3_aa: CASSLAPRTSGSTDTQYF
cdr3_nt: TGTGCCAGCAGCTTAGCGCCTAGGACTAGCGGGAGCACAGATACGCAGTATTTT

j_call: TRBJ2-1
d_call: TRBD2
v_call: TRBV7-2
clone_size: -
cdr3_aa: CASSQAGLRSYNEQFF
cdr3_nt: TGTGCCAGCAGTCAAGCGGGACTTCGCTCCTACAATGAGCAGTTCTTC

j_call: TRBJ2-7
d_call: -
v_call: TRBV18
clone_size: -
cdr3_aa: CASSPPGLQKAYEQYF
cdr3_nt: TGTGCCAGCTCACCGCCGGGACTCCAAAAAGCTTACGAGCAGTACTTC

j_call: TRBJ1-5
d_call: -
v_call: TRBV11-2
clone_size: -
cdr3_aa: CASSLNRNQPQHF
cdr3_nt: TGTGCCAGCAGCTTAAACCGGAATCAGCCCCAGCATTTT

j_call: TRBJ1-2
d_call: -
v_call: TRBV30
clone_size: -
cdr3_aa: CAWSRDRPRGYTF
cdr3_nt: TGTGCCTGGAGCCGAGACAGGCCTAGGGGCTACACCTTC

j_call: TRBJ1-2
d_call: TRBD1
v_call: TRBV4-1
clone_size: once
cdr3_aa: CASSQSTQGAQGYGYTF
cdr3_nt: TGCGCCAGCAGCCAATCTACTCAGGGGGCTCAAGGCTATGGCTACACCTTC

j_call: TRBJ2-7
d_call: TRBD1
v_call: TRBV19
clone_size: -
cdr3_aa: CASSSGQAVSYEQYF
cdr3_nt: TGTGCCAGTAGTTCGGGACAGGCGGTCTCCTACGAGCAGTACTTC

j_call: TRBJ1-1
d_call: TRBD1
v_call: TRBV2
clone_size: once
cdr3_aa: CASSDGAGTGGGAFF
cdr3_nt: TGTGCCAGCAGTGACGGGGCCGGGACAGGAGGTGGAGCTTTCTTT

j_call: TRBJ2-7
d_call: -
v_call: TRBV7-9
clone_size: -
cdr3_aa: CASSPSGAYEQYF
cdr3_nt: TGTGCCAGCAGCCCCTCAGGGGCGTACGAGCAGTACTTC

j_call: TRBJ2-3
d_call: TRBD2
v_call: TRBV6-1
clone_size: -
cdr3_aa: CASRAGLAGTDTQYF
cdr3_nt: TGTGCCAGCAGAGCCGGACTAGCGGGCACAGATACGCAGTATTTT

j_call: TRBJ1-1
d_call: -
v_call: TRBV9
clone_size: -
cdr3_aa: CASSVVPLGGGGTEAFF
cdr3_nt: TGTGCCAGCAGCGTAGTACCCCTCGGGGGGGGCGGGACTGAAGCTTTCTTT

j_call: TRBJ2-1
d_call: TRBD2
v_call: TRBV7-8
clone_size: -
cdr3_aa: CASSLASGTSGRVNEQFF
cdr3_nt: TGTGCCAGCAGCTTAGCATCCGGGACTAGCGGGAGAGTCAATGAGCAGTTCTTC

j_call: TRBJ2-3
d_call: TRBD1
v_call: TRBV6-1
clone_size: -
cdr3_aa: CASSELPSTGVKVDTQYF
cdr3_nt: TGTGCCAGCAGTGAACTCCCCTCGACAGGGGTGAAAGTAGATACGCAGTATTTT

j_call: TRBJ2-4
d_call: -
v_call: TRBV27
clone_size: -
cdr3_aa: CASSPQLAKNIQYF
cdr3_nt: TGTGCCAGCAGTCCACAATTAGCCAAAAACATTCAGTACTTC

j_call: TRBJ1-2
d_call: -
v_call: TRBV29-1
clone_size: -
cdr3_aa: CSVEDEGGNYGYTF
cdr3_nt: TGCAGCGTTGAAGATGAAGGGGGAAACTATGGCTACACCTTC